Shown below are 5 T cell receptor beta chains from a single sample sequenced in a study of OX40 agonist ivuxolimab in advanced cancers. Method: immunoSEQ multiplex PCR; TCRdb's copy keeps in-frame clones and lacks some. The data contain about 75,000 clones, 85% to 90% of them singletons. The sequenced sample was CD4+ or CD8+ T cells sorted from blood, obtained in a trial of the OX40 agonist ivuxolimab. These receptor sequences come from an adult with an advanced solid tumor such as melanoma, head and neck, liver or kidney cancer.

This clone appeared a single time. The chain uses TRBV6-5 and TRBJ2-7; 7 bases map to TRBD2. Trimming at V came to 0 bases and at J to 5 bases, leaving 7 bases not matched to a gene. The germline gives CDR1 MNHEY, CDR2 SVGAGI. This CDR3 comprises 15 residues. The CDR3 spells CASSYSRGGVHEQYF. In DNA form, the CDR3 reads TGTGCCAGCAGTTACTCCCGGGGAGGGGTCCACGAGCAGTACTTC.

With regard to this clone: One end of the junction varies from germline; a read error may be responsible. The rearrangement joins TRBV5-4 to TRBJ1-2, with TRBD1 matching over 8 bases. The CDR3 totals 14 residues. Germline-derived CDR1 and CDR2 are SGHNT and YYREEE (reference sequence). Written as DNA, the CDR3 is TGCGCCAGCAGCCTAAGGACAGGGCTTGAGGGCTACACCTTC. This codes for CASSLRTGLEGYTF.

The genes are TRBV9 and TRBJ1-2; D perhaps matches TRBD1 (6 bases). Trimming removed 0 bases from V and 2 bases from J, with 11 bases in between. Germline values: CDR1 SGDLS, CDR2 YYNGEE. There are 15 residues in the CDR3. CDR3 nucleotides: TGTGCCAGCAGCGTAGTAGTTCAGGGGAACTATGGCTACACCTTC. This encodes CASSVVVQGNYGYTF.

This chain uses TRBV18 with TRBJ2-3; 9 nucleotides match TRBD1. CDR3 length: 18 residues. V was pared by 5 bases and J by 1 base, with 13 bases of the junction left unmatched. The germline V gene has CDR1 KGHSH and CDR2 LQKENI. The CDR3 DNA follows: TGTGCCAGCTCATCTATCTTAAGTACAGGGGGCCGCACAGATACGCAGTATTTT. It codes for CASSSILSTGGRTDTQYF.

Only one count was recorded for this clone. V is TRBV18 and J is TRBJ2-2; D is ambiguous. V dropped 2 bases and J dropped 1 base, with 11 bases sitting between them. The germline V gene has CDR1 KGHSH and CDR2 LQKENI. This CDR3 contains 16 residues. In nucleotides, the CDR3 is TGTGCCAGCTCACCAGTAACGGGCGGGAACACCGGGGAGCTGTTTTTT. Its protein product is CASSPVTGGNTGELFF.